Sequencing of this T cell receptor beta chain was carried out in a study of brain T cells in children with intractable seizures. Clones were sequenced by immunoSEQ multiplex PCR, and TCRdb holds only the in-frame ones, with some missing. There are 100,000 to 120,000 clones in the sample; around 94% occur only once, and roughly 4% lies in the top ten. This CDR3 comprises 15 residues. Germline V gene sequence: CDR1 SGDLS, CDR2 YYNGEE. Trimming at V came to 0 bases and at J to 8 bases, leaving 6 bases not matched to a gene. J is TRBJ2-1 and V is TRBV9, with 9 bases lining up with TRBD2. The receptor's source is a boy younger than two with hemimegalencephaly and intractable seizures. This material consisted of peripheral blood, taken at surgery. Written as DNA, the CDR3 is TGTGCCAGCAGCGTAGGTGCGGGAGGGCCCCATGAGCAGTTCTTC. Protein sequence: CASSVGAGGPHEQFF.